A single sample gave rise to the 27 T cell receptor beta chains below, sequenced in a study of cytomegalovirus exposure and HLA in healthy donors. The PCR ran on 60 Vbeta and 13 Jbeta primers. Method: immunoSEQ multiplex PCR; TCRdb's copy keeps in-frame clones and lacks some. The data hold 100,000 to 150,000 clones, with around 80% observed a single time. The sequencing sample was made of PBMCs. Every receptor here comes from a woman aged 40-49 years in good health and CMV-seronegative.

This clone has just a few counts. This sequence joins TRBV28 and TRBJ2-3; 10 bases map to TRBD1. Losses at the gene ends were 1 base for V and 2 bases for J; bases not matched to a gene: 6. CDR3 length: 17 residues. Germline CDR1 reads MDHEN; CDR2 reads SYDVKM. CDR3 sequence (DNA): TGTGCCAGCAGTTTATCCCGGGACAGGGGTTACACAGATACGCAGTATTTT. Its protein is CASSLSRDRGYTDTQYF.

The table lists this clone with a few counts. V gene TRBV15 combines with J gene TRBJ2-5; 7 nucleotides match TRBD1. CDR1 and CDR2 from the germline V gene are LNHNV and YYDKDF (reference sequence). V lost 0 bases, J lost 7 bases, and 8 bases stayed unmatched. The CDR3 contains 15 residues. This chain's CDR3 is CATSREGRQGGTQYF. The CDR3 nucleotides are TGTGCCACCAGCAGAGAGGGCAGACAGGGCGGGACCCAGTACTTC.

The CDR3 sequence is CASSSGLGSYEQYF. The CDR3 nucleotides are TGTGCCAGCAGCTCGGGACTAGGGTCCTACGAGCAGTACTTC. The V call is TRBV7-9, the J call TRBJ2-7; 8 bases align to TRBD2. J gave up 1 base and V 4 bases, and 3 bases lay outside the gene matches. Germline CDR1 SEHNR, CDR2 FQNEAQ (reference sequence). The CDR3 is 14 residues long.

The gene calls are TRBV30 and TRBJ1-2, with 7 positions matching TRBD1. Germline V gene lookup returns CDR1 GTSNPN and CDR2 SVGIG (reference sequence). Unmatched junction bases numbered 8, after V lost 0 bases and J lost 4 bases. This CDR3 spans 15 amino acids. CDR3 residues: CAWSVPNRGPYGYTF. The CDR3 nucleotides are TGTGCCTGGAGTGTACCGAACAGGGGACCCTATGGCTACACCTTC.

This clone turned up a few times. The gene calls are TRBV28 and TRBJ2-4; TRBD1 matches at 8 bases. Unmatched junction bases numbered 7, after V lost 2 bases and J lost 7 bases. The CDR3 has 15 residues. CDR1 is MDHEN and CDR2 is SYDVKM in the germline V gene. The CDR3 DNA reads TGTGCCAGCAGTTTAACAGGGACAGGAATTAACATTCAGTACTTC. Translated, it gives CASSLTGTGINIQYF. Using reference TRBV28 and TRBJ2-4 for the parts outside the CDR3, the full variable domain is DVKVTQSSRYLVKRTGEKVFLECVQDMDHENMFWYRQDPGLGLRLIYFSYDVKMKEKGDIPEGYSVSREKKERFSLILESASTNQTSMYLCASSLTGTGINIQYFGAGTRLSVL.

The CDR3 here is CASSFQFQETQYF. The CDR3 DNA follows: TGTGCCAGCAGTTTCCAATTTCAGGAGACCCAGTACTTC. The V call is TRBV6-6, the J call TRBJ2-5, with D hard to call. Germline CDR1 is MNHNY and CDR2 is SVGAGI (reference sequence). V was clipped by 4 bases and J by 5 bases, with 11 bases between them. This CDR3 region has 13 residues.

V is TRBV7-8 and J is TRBJ2-2, with TRBD2 identical over 10 bases. Per germline, CDR1 SGHVS and CDR2 FQNEAQ. This CDR3 has 16 amino acids. Trimming removed 2 bases from V and 4 bases from J; junction bases left unmatched: 4. The CDR3 reads CASSLLAGAFTGELFF. The CDR3 DNA sequence: TGTGCCAGCAGCTTACTAGCGGGGGCTTTCACCGGGGAGCTGTTTTTT.

This clone was observed a single time. This chain connects TRBV12-5 to TRBJ2-1, with D perhaps TRBD2 (6 bases). Between the trimmed V and J ends, which lost 10 bases and 10 bases, there was a span of 14 bases. Germline V CDR1 and CDR2: LGHNT, FRNRAP. The CDR3 has 11 amino acids. The CDR3 sequence is CATSTGSEQFF. DNA for the CDR3: TGTGCTACTTCGACCGGGAGCGAGCAGTTCTTC.

As to this clone: At the DNA level, this CDR3 is encoded by other sequences in the same sample as well. V gene TRBV7-9 combines with J gene TRBJ2-5, with D hard to call. CDR3 length: 13 amino acids. CDR1 is SEHNR and CDR2 is FQNEAQ in the germline V gene (reference sequence). V lost 6 bases, J lost 5 bases, and 13 bases lay in between. This CDR3 is CASSPTSRETQYF. In nucleotides, the CDR3 is TGTGCCAGCAGTCCCACCTCACGGGAGACCCAGTACTTC. Drawing the rest from reference TRBV7-9 and TRBJ2-5, the complete variable domain is DTGVSQNPRHKITKRGQNVTFRCDPISEHNRLYWYRQTLGQGPEFLTYFQNEAQLEKSRLLSDRFSAERPKGSFSTLEIQRTEQGDSAMYLCASSPTSRETQYFGPGTRLLVL.

CDR3 sequence (DNA): TGTGCCAGCTCACCCGCGGATCCACGCACGGGAAACACCATATATTTT. Translating it yields CASSPADPRTGNTIYF. The V call is TRBV18, the J call TRBJ1-3; D is undetermined. There are 16 residues in the CDR3. Deletions cut 3 bases from V and 4 bases from J, with 16 bases between. In germline, CDR1 is KGHSH, CDR2 LQKENI. The full variable domain, completed using reference TRBV18 and TRBJ1-3, is NAGVMQNPRHLVRRRGQEARLRCSPMKGHSHVYWYRQLPEEGLKFMVYLQKENIIDESGMPKERFSAEFPKEGPSILRIQQVVRGDSAAYFCASSPADPRTGNTIYFGEGSWLTVV.

The rearrangement links TRBV4-3 to TRBJ2-3; the D gene is possibly TRBD1 (5 bases). The CDR3 loop spans 15 amino acids. V dropped 1 base and J dropped 6 bases, with 14 bases sitting between them. CDR1 is LGHNA, CDR2 YSLEER, per germline. CDR3 sequence (DNA): TGCGCCAGCAGCCAAGGTTTGCAGGGATCCGATACGCAGTATTTT. This sequence encodes CASSQGLQGSDTQYF.

The chain has TRBV19 and TRBJ1-1; no clear D gene. This CDR3 spans 14 amino acids. Germline CDR1 reads LNHDA; CDR2 reads SQIVND (reference sequence). Trimming removed 2 bases at V and 0 bases at J, with 7 bases between. The CDR3 here is CASSINRVNTEAFF. Written as DNA, the CDR3 is TGTGCCAGTAGTATAAATCGAGTGAACACTGAAGCTTTCTTT.

The chain joins TRBV4-3 to TRBJ1-6; no reliable D call. This CDR3 spans 13 amino acids. Trimming took off 0 bases at V and 11 bases at J, with 8 bases between the two ends. Germline loops: CDR1 LGHNA, CDR2 YSLEER. The DNA for the CDR3 is TGCGCCAGCAGCCAAGATGAGCAAACACCCCTCCACTTT. It is translated as CASSQDEQTPLHF.

V gene TRBV5-1 combines with J gene TRBJ1-4; 11 bases fit TRBD1. V shed 4 bases and J 4 bases; nucleotides not matched to a gene: 6. In germline, CDR1 is SGHRS, CDR2 YFSETQ. The CDR3 consists of 16 residues. DNA of the CDR3: TGCGCCAGCAGCGCACGGACAGGGGGCCTTAATGAAAAACTGTTTTTT. This gives the protein CASSARTGGLNEKLFF.

V usage is TRBV19 and J usage is TRBJ1-5; D unclear. Germline V gene lookup returns CDR1 LNHDA and CDR2 SQIVND (reference sequence). The CDR3 is made up of 12 amino acids. V was clipped by 3 bases and J by 7 bases, with 7 bases between them. This chain's CDR3 is CASSIERQPQHF. The CDR3 coding sequence is TGTGCCAGTAGTATCGAGCGGCAGCCCCAGCATTTT. The full variable domain, completed using reference TRBV19 and TRBJ1-5, is DGGITQSPKYLFRKEGQNVTLSCEQNLNHDAMYWYRQDPGQGLRLIYYSQIVNDFQKGDIAEGYSVSREKKESFPLTVTSAQKNPTAFYLCASSIERQPQHFGDGTRLSIL.

The chain employs TRBV6-1 and TRBJ1-2, with 11 bases identical to TRBD1. The CDR3 spans 17 residues. Germline V gene data show CDR1 as MNHNS and CDR2 as SASEGT. Trimming at V came to 3 bases and at J to 4 bases, leaving 10 bases not matched to a gene. CDR3 protein: CASSDNYRDRGGYGYTF. In DNA, the CDR3 is TGTGCCAGCAGTGACAACTACCGGGACAGGGGGGGCTATGGCTACACCTTC.

V is TRBV6-6 and J is TRBJ2-1; tentative D call: TRBD1 (6 bases). Trimming cost V 6 bases and J 7 bases, with 16 bases left between them. This CDR3 contains 14 residues. Germline CDR1 MNHNY, CDR2 SVGAGI (reference sequence). As DNA, the CDR3 is TGTGCCAGCAGCCCGACAGGTATAGGGAATGAGCAGTTCTTC. It encodes CASSPTGIGNEQFF.

This clone came up once. V and J are TRBV6-5 and TRBJ1-1; D might be TRBD1 (6 bases). V was clipped by 0 bases and J by 7 bases, with 15 bases between them. The CDR3 is made up of 15 amino acids. The germline CDR1 and CDR2 sequences are MNHEY and SVGAGI. The CDR3 here is CASSYSQGRGNEAFF. The CDR3 bases are TGTGCCAGCAGTTACTCCCAAGGGAGGGGGAATGAAGCTTTCTTT.

The chain combines TRBV7-6 with TRBJ1-6; 7 bases line up with TRBD1. The CDR3 is made up of 16 amino acids. Trimming cost V 5 bases and J 3 bases; bases outside gene matches: 7. The germline V gene encodes CDR1 SGHVS and CDR2 FNYEAQ. CDR3 sequence reads: CASSTSTGIYNSPLHF. The CDR3, as DNA: TGTGCCAGCAGCACCTCGACAGGGATCTATAATTCACCCCTCCACTTT.

The chain has TRBV9 and TRBJ1-1; D gene unclear. CDR1 SGDLS and CDR2 YYNGEE come from the germline V gene. V was pared by 2 bases and J by 1 base, with 9 bases between. CDR3 length: 14 residues. CDR3 sequence (DNA): TGTGCCAGCAGCGTGAAGGCGGAGAACACTGAAGCTTTCTTT. This gives the protein CASSVKAENTEAFF. The whole variable domain, remainder taken from reference TRBV9 and TRBJ1-1, is DSGVTQTPKHLITATGQRVTLRCSPRSGDLSVYWYQQSLDQGLQFLIQYYNGEERAKGNILERFSAQQFPDLHSELNLSSLELGDSALYFCASSVKAENTEAFFGQGTRLTVV.

The CDR3 DNA reads as TGTGCCTCAGGAGGCTACACCTTC. Translation: CASGGYTF. The chain carries TRBV6-1 and TRBJ1-2; D gene unclear. The CDR3 extends over 8 amino acids. From germline, CDR1 is MNHNS and CDR2 SASEGT. V lost 11 bases, J lost 8 bases, and 6 bases lay in between.

The rearrangement links TRBV28 to TRBJ1-3; perhaps TRBD1 as D (6 bases). With 6 bases removed from V and 0 bases from J, the gap between germline ends came to 15 bases. CDR1 and CDR2 (germline): MDHEN, SYDVKM. The CDR3 has 16 residues. CDR3 in DNA: TGTGCCAGCAGCCGATCGACAGGACGCTCTGGAAACACCATATATTTT. Its protein product is CASSRSTGRSGNTIYF. Full variable domain (outside the CDR3, taken from reference TRBV28 and TRBJ1-3): DVKVTQSSRYLVKRTGEKVFLECVQDMDHENMFWYRQDPGLGLRLIYFSYDVKMKEKGDIPEGYSVSREKKERFSLILESASTNQTSMYLCASSRSTGRSGNTIYFGEGSWLTVV.

The rearrangement uses TRBV5-1 and TRBJ1-1, with D perhaps TRBD1 (5 bases). The ends were cut back, 2 bases at V and 7 bases at J, with 15 bases in the middle. The CDR3 consists of 14 residues. Germline values: CDR1 SGHRS, CDR2 YFSETQ. CDR3 loop: CASSLIPGEVEAFF. The DNA of the CDR3 is TGCGCCAGCAGCTTAATACCGGGGGAGGTTGAAGCTTTCTTT.

This clone was seen a single time. V and J are TRBV10-3 and TRBJ1-1, with D maybe TRBD1 (5 bases). Germline V gene lookup returns CDR1 ENHRY and CDR2 SYGVKD. The CDR3 runs to 14 residues. Trimming left V 6 bases short and J 5 bases short, with 16 bases between. CDR3 bases: TGTGCCATCAGGACCCCCGGGGGTGGGACTGAAGCTTTCTTT. Protein product: CAIRTPGGGTEAFF.

The chain uses TRBV7-9 and TRBJ2-1, with 7 bases that match TRBD2. The CDR3 is 16 amino acids. The germline V gene encodes CDR1 SEHNR and CDR2 FQNEAQ (reference sequence). After removal of 5 bases from V and 8 bases from J, the junction contained 15 bases not matched to a gene. The CDR3: CASSPRGGVDPYEQFF. The DNA for the CDR3 is TGTGCCAGCAGCCCCCGCGGGGGAGTAGACCCCTATGAGCAGTTCTTC.

This rearrangement joins TRBV5-1 to TRBJ1-6, with D unclear. The CDR3 length is 14 residues. Germline V CDR1 and CDR2: SGHRS, YFSETQ. Trimming took off 9 bases at V and 6 bases at J, with 16 bases between the two ends. CDR3 coding DNA: TGCGCCACCAAGGCGGAGACCGTTAATTCACCCCTCCACTTT. The encoded protein is CATKAETVNSPLHF.

The chain is built from TRBV4-1 and TRBJ1-1; D is unresolved. Trimming took off 2 bases at V and 1 base at J, with 8 bases between the two ends. Per the germline V gene, CDR1 is MGHRA and CDR2 is YSYEKL. The CDR3 length is 14 residues. The CDR3 reads CASSQSLRNTEAFF. The CDR3 nucleotides are TGCGCCAGCAGCCAAAGTCTAAGGAACACTGAAGCTTTCTTT.